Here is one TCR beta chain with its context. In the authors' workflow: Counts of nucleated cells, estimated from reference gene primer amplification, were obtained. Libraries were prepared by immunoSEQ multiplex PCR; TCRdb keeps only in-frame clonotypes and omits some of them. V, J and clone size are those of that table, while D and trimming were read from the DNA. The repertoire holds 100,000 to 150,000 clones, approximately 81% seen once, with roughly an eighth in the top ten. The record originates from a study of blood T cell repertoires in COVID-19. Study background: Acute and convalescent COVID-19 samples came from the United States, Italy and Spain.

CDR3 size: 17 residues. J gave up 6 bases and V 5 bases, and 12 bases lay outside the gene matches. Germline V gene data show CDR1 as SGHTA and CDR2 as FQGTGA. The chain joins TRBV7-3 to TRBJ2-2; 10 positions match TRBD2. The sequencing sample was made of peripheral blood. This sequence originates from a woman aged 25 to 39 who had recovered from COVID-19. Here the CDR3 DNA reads TGTGCCAGCAGCCCCACAGCGGGACTAGCGATTGCCGGGGAGCTGTTTTTT. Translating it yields CASSPTAGLAIAGELFF.